This TCR beta chain was obtained from a study of T-cell reconstitution after alpha-beta-depleted transplantation in children. Findings and limits, study-wide: The study traced high day-60 TCRbeta diversity in some patients to surviving recipient T cells and thymic progenitors. A year post-transplant, T-cell counts and diversity derived mostly from newly produced T cells.

This clonotype turned up a few times. Antigen unknown. Preparation of the TCRbeta library involved a method that used unique molecular identifiers. TCRdb recomputed calls from the PCR reads with MiXCR, one row per CDR3 protein. The data contain 98,000 or so distinct CDR3 sequences, about 25% of them singletons. Trimming shortened V by 4 bases and J by 6 bases, and 13 bases separated the two germline ends. The V gene's germline CDR1 is SGHDT and CDR2 YYEEEE. The CDR3 consists of 14 residues. J is TRBJ2-2 and V is TRBV5-6; TRBD2 might be the D (5 bases). This TCR derives from a boy between 2 and 10 years old with acute lymphoblastic leukemia, due to receive a stem cell transplant. The sample was PBMCs, taken before TCRalphabeta/CD19-depleted stem cell transplant. The CDR3 loop is CASSPDRGSGELFF. DNA for the CDR3: TGTGCCAGCAGCCCTGACCGGGGATCCGGGGAGCTGTTTTTT. The entire variable domain, with the rest obtained from reference TRBV5-6 and TRBJ2-2, is as follows: DAGVTQSPTHLIKTRGQQVTLRCSPKSGHDTVSWYQQALGQGPQFIFQYYEEEERQRGNFPDRFSGHQFPNYSSELNVNALLLGDSALYLCASSPDRGSGELFFGEGSRLTVL.